This T cell receptor beta chain emerged from a study of T-cell reconstitution after alpha-beta-depleted transplantation in children (dated by TCRdb to the mid-2010s). Turning to the overall study: T-cell immune reconstitution after TCRalphabeta/CD19-depleted allogeneic hematopoietic cell transplantation in children was quantitatively tracked in the study by means of TCR repertoire profiling. Findings and caveats that apply to the study as a whole: Over the following months the frequencies of hyperexpanded clones went down, and after one year T-cell counts and TCRbeta diversity were mostly credited to newly produced T cells. About two months after transplant, the apparently early recovery of alphabetaT-cell counts reportedly depended on just several hundred clones that had expanded rapidly and came from non-depleted graft cells. In some patients, high TCRbeta diversity at day 60 was attributed to recipient T cells and intrathymic progenitors that had survived conditioning.

Turning to this clonotype: No cognate antigen has been identified for it. The input lacks base qualities; no much larger clone sits a single base away.

The library was built by means of PCR. TCRdb records Illumina HiSeq 2500 as the sequencer. TCR libraries were prepared with molecular barcoding, using unique molecular identifiers to normalize TCRbeta repertoire quantification. Using fastp at Q25 and MiXCR, TCRdb reprocessed the public reads and kept productive beta chains. Rows merge per CDR3 protein into single entries with the most common DNA and genes. The table for this sample lists fewer than 550,000 distinct CDR3 sequences; around 15% of them were counted only once. 25% to 30% of the sample belongs to the ten largest clones. Unmatched junction bases come to 8, with V trimmed by 0 bases and J by 9 bases. The CDR3 measures 16 amino acids from cysteine to phenylalanine. CDR3 DNA only is kept here, 48 bases in frame from base 1. CDR1 is given as SGHNT and CDR2 as YENEEA, both from the germline V gene. What this sample's treatment or condition label stands for: allogeneic hematopoietic cell transplantation with graft depleted of TCRalphabeta T cells and CD19 B cells. The children who served as transplant recipients had been given grafts of TCRalphabeta/CD19-depleted allogeneic hematopoietic cells.

This TCR was recovered from a boy under two years old who had a stem cell transplant for Wiskott-Aldrich syndrome, so the T cells may come from the graft donor. This receptor chain uses TRBV11-3 and TRBJ1-6, with TRBD1 identical over 7 junction bases. The sample in question was PBMCs, mostly from graft donor cells, obtained 360 days after TCRalphabeta/CD19-depleted stem cell transplant. The CDR3 reads as follows: CASSLDPGQRSSPLHF. In nucleotides, the sequence is TGTGCCAGCAGCTTAGACCCGGGACAGCGGAGTTCACCCCTCCACTTT.